This passage covers 23 T cell receptor beta chains from one sample sequenced in a study of blood T cell repertoires in COVID-19. The table came from immunoSEQ multiplex PCR; TCRdb's copy has only in-frame clones and leaves some out. The data show 200,000 to 250,000 clones, about nine tenths seen once. Specimen: peripheral blood. These receptors were obtained from a man aged 25-40 years with COVID-19, enrolled during active disease.

The rearrangement links TRBV29-1 to TRBJ2-1; weak D call: TRBD2 (5 bases). V was trimmed by 3 bases and J by 2 bases, leaving 14 bases between them. Germline V gene data show CDR1 as SQVTM and CDR2 as ANQGSEA. CDR3 length: 15 amino acids. The CDR3 coding sequence is TGCAGCGTTGATGCCCAGGACTGGACCTACAATGAGCAGTTCTTC. Translation: CSVDAQDWTYNEQFF.

This clone came up once. The V gene is TRBV19, the J gene TRBJ1-4; TRBD1 matches at 8 bases. This CDR3 contains 15 residues. V lost 5 bases and J lost 7; bases outside the gene matches: 9. Germline CDR1 LNHDA, CDR2 SQIVND (reference sequence). CDR3 bases: TGTGCCAGTAGTTCCGGGACAGGTATAGGTGAAAAACTGTTTTTT. This encodes CASSSGTGIGEKLFF.

The chain recombines TRBV19 with TRBJ2-1; 8 nucleotides agree with TRBD1. The CDR3 is made up of 17 amino acids. V shed 0 bases and J 4 bases; nucleotides not matched to a gene: 8. CDR1 is LNHDA, CDR2 SQIVND, per germline (reference sequence). The DNA for the CDR3 is TGTGCCAGTAGTATAGATCTTGACAGGGGACTTTACAATGAGCAGTTCTTC. Amino acid sequence: CASSIDLDRGLYNEQFF.

The chain links TRBV7-2 to TRBJ2-2, with 7 bases matching TRBD1. The V and J ends lost 1 base and 4 bases, in that order; junction bases with no gene match: 6. The CDR3 loop spans 16 amino acids. CDR1 is SGHTA and CDR2 is FQGNSA in the germline V gene. Here the CDR3 reads CASSLGGTALTGELFF. DNA of the CDR3: TGTGCCAGCAGCTTAGGAGGGACAGCCCTCACCGGGGAGCTGTTTTTT.

This clone occurred a few times. V usage is TRBV29-1 and J usage is TRBJ2-7; D perhaps matches TRBD2 (5 bases). Germline CDR1 is SQVTM and CDR2 is ANQGSEA. With 4 bases removed from V and 7 bases from J, the gap between germline ends came to 17 bases. The CDR3 runs 13 residues. The CDR3 bases are TGCAGCGTTGGCAGGCGAGAGGGTATGGAGCAGTACTTC. This sequence encodes CSVGRREGMEQYF.

This clone was found once. The chain couples TRBV27 to TRBJ2-1; TRBD2 agrees at 9 bases. In germline, CDR1 is MNHEY, CDR2 SMNVEV (reference sequence). J was trimmed by 4 bases and V by 4 bases; bases with no gene match: 8. CDR3 length: 16 residues. As DNA, the CDR3 is TGTGCCAGCAGTTCCCGACTAGCGGAAAGATACAATGAGCAGTTCTTC. Translation gives CASSSRLAERYNEQFF.

CDR3 amino acids: CASSKGWASGSYEQYF. For the CDR3, the DNA is TGTGCCAGCTCGAAGGGGTGGGCTAGCGGGAGCTACGAGCAGTACTTC. The chain couples TRBV28 to TRBJ2-7, with 10 positions matching TRBD2. CDR3 length: 16 residues. Germline CDR1 reads MDHEN; CDR2 reads SYDVKM. The V gene end was trimmed by 8 bases and the J gene end by 3 bases; junction bases not matched to a gene: 13.

The V and J genes are TRBV28 and TRBJ1-3; D is unresolved. Germline CDR1 reads MDHEN; CDR2 reads SYDVKM. The CDR3 sequence is 17 residues long. The ends were cut back, 6 bases at V and 0 bases at J, with 18 bases in the middle. The CDR3 is CASSPPRRPTSGNTIYF. The CDR3 nucleotides are TGTGCCAGCAGCCCGCCAAGGAGACCGACCTCTGGAAACACCATATATTTT.

The chain's CDR3 is CASKEMQGDYGYTF. The CDR3 DNA follows: TGTGCCAGTAAAGAAATGCAGGGGGACTATGGCTACACCTTC. The gene calls are TRBV19 and TRBJ1-2, with 7 nucleotides matching TRBD1. In germline, CDR1 is LNHDA, CDR2 SQIVND (reference sequence). This CDR3 comprises 14 residues. The junction had 8 bases not matched to a gene; V was cut back by 7 bases and J by 3 bases. Filled out from reference TRBV19 and TRBJ1-2, the complete variable domain reads DGGITQSPKYLFRKEGQNVTLSCEQNLNHDAMYWYRQDPGQGLRLIYYSQIVNDFQKGDIAEGYSVSREKKESFPLTVTSAQKNPTAFYLCASKEMQGDYGYTFGSGTRLTVV.

The table lists this clone with a count of one. The CDR3 spells CASSNDSSGANVLTF. The CDR3 nucleotides read TGTGCCAGCAGCAATGACAGCTCTGGGGCCAACGTCCTGACTTTC. The genes are TRBV21-1 and TRBJ2-6; the table assigns TRBD1, which was not confirmed against the DNA. TRBV21-1 is classified as a pseudogene. The CDR3 is 15 residues long.

The J gene is TRBJ1-5, the V gene TRBV3-1 (or the pseudogene TRBV3-2), with D possibly matching TRBD1 (6 bases). CDR1 and CDR2 (germline): LGHDT, YNNKEL (reference sequence). Trimming cost V 8 bases and J 1 base, with 18 bases left between them. The CDR3 has 16 amino acids. The CDR3 region is CASSSTQGLSNQPQHF. CDR3 nucleotides: TGTGCCAGCTCCTCGACACAGGGTTTAAGCAATCAGCCCCAGCATTTT.

V and J are TRBV10-3 and TRBJ2-2; the match to TRBD1 covers 10 bases. V shed 2 bases and J 5 bases; nucleotides not matched to a gene: 2. CDR3 size: 15 residues. CDR1 ENHRY and CDR2 SYGVKD come from the germline V gene. CDR3 in DNA: TGTGCCATCAGTGAGGGGACAGGGGTTACCGGGGAGCTGTTTTTT. Translation: CAISEGTGVTGELFF.

The gene calls are TRBV18 and TRBJ2-2; D unclear. The V gene lost 0 bases and the J gene lost 0 bases, with 5 bases spanning the gap. Germline assignment: CDR1 KGHSH and CDR2 LQKENI. The CDR3 has 15 residues. The CDR3 spells CASSPPLTNTGELFF. CDR3 in DNA: TGTGCCAGCTCACCACCGTTAACGAACACCGGGGAGCTGTTTTTT.

V and J are TRBV9 and TRBJ2-7, with a weak D call TRBD2 (7 bases). The CDR3 is 13 residues long. The germline gives CDR1 SGDLS, CDR2 YYNGEE. With 4 bases removed from V and 4 bases from J, the gap between germline ends came to 12 bases. CDR3 sequence: CASSPRGGYEQYF. The CDR3 DNA follows: TGTGCCAGCAGCCCGAGGGGGGGTTACGAGCAGTACTTC.

This chain links TRBV28 with TRBJ1-5, with 7 bases that match TRBD1. Germline assignment: CDR1 MDHEN and CDR2 SYDVKM. V dropped 4 bases and J dropped 2; count of bases not matched to a gene: 14. The CDR3 runs 18 residues. The CDR3 DNA reads TGTGCCAGCAGTTCCCTCGACAGGGCTCGGGGCCGCAATCAGCCCCAGCATTTT. Translated: CASSSLDRARGRNQPQHF.

The chain is built from TRBV5-6 and TRBJ2-3, with TRBD2 identical over 9 bases. This CDR3 region has 18 residues. The junction had 8 bases not matched to a gene; V was cut back by 0 bases and J by 0 bases. From germline, CDR1 is SGHDT and CDR2 YYEEEE. Here the CDR3 DNA reads TGTGCCAGCAGCTTGGGTAGCGGGAGTAAATCTAGCACAGATACGCAGTATTTT. Translating gives CASSLGSGSKSSTDTQYF.

This chain uses TRBV5-6 with TRBJ1-2; 10 positions match TRBD1. Losses at the gene ends were 4 bases for V and 0 bases for J; bases not matched to a gene: 3. Germline V gene lookup returns CDR1 SGHDT and CDR2 YYEEEE. The CDR3 runs 15 residues. CDR3 sequence: CASSGDRGANYGYTF. CDR3 in DNA: TGTGCCAGCAGCGGGGACAGGGGAGCTAACTATGGCTACACCTTC.

The chain recombines TRBV6-5 with TRBJ2-1, with D hard to call. CDR3 length equals 12 residues. Germline values: CDR1 MNHEY, CDR2 SVGAGI. V was clipped by 5 bases and J by 4 bases, with 6 bases between them. DNA for the CDR3: TGTGCCAGCAGTACTGTTTACAATGAGCAGTTCTTC. This codes for CASSTVYNEQFF.

This clone has at least ten counts. The V and J genes are TRBV2 and TRBJ1-4; D gene uncertain. CDR3 length: 14 residues. The germline V and J ends were trimmed by 10 bases and 0 bases, with 12 bases remaining between them. CDR1 is SNHLY and CDR2 is FYNNEI in the germline V gene. The CDR3 loop is CATSPGTTNEKLFF. CDR3 nucleotides: TGTGCCACCTCGCCCGGGACAACTAATGAAAAACTGTTTTTT.

The rearrangement links TRBV9 to TRBJ1-1; perhaps TRBD1 as D (6 bases). Germline lookup yields CDR1 SGDLS and CDR2 YYNGEE. Trimming took 0 bases from V and 4 from J, leaving 10 bases between them. This CDR3 region has 14 residues. DNA of the CDR3: TGTGCCAGCAGCGTAGGAGGGGGAGTCACTGAAGCTTTCTTT. It is translated as CASSVGGGVTEAFF.

The rearrangement joins TRBV7-3 to TRBJ2-2; D uncertain. CDR1 and CDR2 from the germline V gene are SGHTA and FQGTGA. V lost 1 base to trimming and J lost 0 bases, with 6 bases between them. The CDR3 loop spans 15 amino acids. CDR3 region: CASSLRLANTGELFF. The CDR3 DNA reads as TGTGCCAGCAGCTTAAGGCTAGCGAACACCGGGGAGCTGTTTTTT.

The chain employs TRBV3-1 (or the pseudogene TRBV3-2) and TRBJ1-5; the match to TRBD1 covers 9 bases. Germline values: CDR1 LGHDT, CDR2 YNNKEL (reference sequence). Trimming removed 3 bases from V and 0 bases from J; junction bases left unmatched: 12. The CDR3 totals 19 residues. CDR3 DNA: TGTGCCAGCAGCCAGATTCCGGGACAGGGTGATTATAGCAATCAGCCCCAGCATTTT. It is translated as CASSQIPGQGDYSNQPQHF.

This rearrangement joins TRBV7-9 to TRBJ1-2; D is perhaps TRBD1 (5 bases). The length of the CDR3 is 16 residues. CDR1 is SEHNR, CDR2 FQNEAQ, per germline (reference sequence). Trimming stripped 1 base from V and 6 bases from J, with 18 bases between. CDR3 sequence: CASSLVDGAALHGYTF. The CDR3 DNA sequence: TGTGCCAGCAGCTTAGTCGATGGGGCGGCACTCCATGGCTACACCTTC.